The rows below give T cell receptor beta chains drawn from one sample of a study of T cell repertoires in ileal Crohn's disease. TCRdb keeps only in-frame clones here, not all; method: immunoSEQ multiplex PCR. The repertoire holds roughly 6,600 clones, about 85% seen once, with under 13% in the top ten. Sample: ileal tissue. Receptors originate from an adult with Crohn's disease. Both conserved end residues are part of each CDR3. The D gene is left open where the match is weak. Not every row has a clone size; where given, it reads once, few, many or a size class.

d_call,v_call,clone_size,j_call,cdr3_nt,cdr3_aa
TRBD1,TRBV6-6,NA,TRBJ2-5,TGTGCCAGCAGTTACCCGCAGACAGGGACACAAGAGACCCAGTACTTC,CASSYPQTGTQETQYF
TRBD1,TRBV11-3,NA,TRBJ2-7,TGTGCCAGCGAGGCCGGGACAGGGGAGTACGAGCAGTACTTC,CASEAGTGEYEQYF
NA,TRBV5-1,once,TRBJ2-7,TGCGCCAGCAGACTTGCGGGACACGTATCCGACGAGCAGTACTTC,CASRLAGHVSDEQYF
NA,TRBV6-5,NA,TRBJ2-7,TGTGCCAGCAGTTACACCGGGACGGCTATGGGGGAGCAGTACTTC,CASSYTGTAMGEQYF
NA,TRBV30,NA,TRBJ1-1,TGTGCCTTTCCGATCGGGAAGATGGGGAACACTGAAGCTTTCTTT,CAFPIGKMGNTEAFF
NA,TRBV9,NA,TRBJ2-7,TGTGCCAGCAGCGTAGAACCTTCTGGGTACGAGCAGTACTTC,CASSVEPSGYEQYF
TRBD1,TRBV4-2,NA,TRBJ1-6,TGTGCCAGCAGCCTCGCGGGCAGGGGGGATTCACCCCTCCACTTT,CASSLAGRGDSPLHF
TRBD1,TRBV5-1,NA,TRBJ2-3,TGCGCCAGCAGCCGGATTGGACAGGGCACAGATACGCAGTATTTT,CASSRIGQGTDTQYF
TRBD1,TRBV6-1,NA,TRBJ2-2,TGTGCCAGCAGCGAAAGACAGGGAAGCACCGGGGAGCTGTTTTTT,CASSERQGSTGELFF
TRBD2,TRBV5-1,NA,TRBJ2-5,TGCGCCAGCAGCGCTAAACTAGCGGCTCAAGAGACCCAGTACTTC,CASSAKLAAQETQYF
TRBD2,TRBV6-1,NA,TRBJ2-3,TGTGCCAGCAACGAGCGGGGGGGATCAGATACGCAGTATTTT,CASNERGGSDTQYF
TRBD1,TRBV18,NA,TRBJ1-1,TGTGCCAGCTCACCGAGACCGGGACAGGGAGCTGAAGCTTTCTTT,CASSPRPGQGAEAFF
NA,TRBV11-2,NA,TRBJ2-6,TGTGCCAGCAGCCAAGACTCTGGGGCCAACGTCCTGACTTTC,CASSQDSGANVLTF
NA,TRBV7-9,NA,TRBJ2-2,TGTGCCAACTCACTAGGTCCCACCGGGGAGCTGTTTTTT,CANSLGPTGELFF
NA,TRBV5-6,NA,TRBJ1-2,TGTGCCAGCACCTCCTGGGGGGTTGGCTACACCTTC,CASTSWGVGYTF
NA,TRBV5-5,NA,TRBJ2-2,TGTGCCAGCAGCTTGAGTTTCACGGCAAACACCGGGGAGCTGTTTTTT,CASSLSFTANTGELFF
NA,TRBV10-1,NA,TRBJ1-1,TGCGCCAGCAGTTCAACCTTGAACACTGAAGCTTTCTTT,CASSSTLNTEAFF